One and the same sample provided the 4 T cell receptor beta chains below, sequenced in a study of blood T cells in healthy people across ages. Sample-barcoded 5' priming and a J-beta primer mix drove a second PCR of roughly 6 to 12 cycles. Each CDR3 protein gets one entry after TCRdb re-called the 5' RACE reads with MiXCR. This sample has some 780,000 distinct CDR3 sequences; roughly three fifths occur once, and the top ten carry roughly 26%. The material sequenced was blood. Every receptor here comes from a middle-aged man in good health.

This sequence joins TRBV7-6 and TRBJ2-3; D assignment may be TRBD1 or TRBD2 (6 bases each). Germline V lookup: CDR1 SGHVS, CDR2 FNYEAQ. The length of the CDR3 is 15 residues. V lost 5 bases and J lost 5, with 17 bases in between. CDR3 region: CASSLQPGAGDTQYF. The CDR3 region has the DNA TGTGCCAGCAGCCTCCAACCGGGGGCTGGAGATACGCAGTATTTT. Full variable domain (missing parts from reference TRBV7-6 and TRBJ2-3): GAGVSQSPRYKVTKRGQDVALRCDPISGHVSLYWYRQALGQGPEFLTYFNYEAQQDKSGLPNDRFSAERPEGSISTLTIQRTEQRDSAMYRCASSLQPGAGDTQYFGPGTRLTVL.

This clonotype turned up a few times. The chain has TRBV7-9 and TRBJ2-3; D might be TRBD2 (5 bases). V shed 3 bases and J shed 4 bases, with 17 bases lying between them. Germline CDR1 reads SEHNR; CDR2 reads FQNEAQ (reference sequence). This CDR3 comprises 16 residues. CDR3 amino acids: CASSFPDYPPPDTQYF. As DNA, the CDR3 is TGTGCCAGCAGCTTCCCCGACTATCCCCCCCCAGATACGCAGTATTTT.

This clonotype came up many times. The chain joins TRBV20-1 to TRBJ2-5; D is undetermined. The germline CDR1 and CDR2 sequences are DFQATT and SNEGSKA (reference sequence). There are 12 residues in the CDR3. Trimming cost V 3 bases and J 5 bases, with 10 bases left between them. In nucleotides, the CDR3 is TGCAGTGCTAGTATCAGTCGGGAGACCCAGTACTTC. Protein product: CSASISRETQYF.

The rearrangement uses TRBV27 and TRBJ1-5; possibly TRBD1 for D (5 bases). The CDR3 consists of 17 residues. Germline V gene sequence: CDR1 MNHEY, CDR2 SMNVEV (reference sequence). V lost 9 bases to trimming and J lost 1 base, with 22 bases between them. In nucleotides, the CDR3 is TGTGCCAGTCGACGGGGTTTTTCGGACAACAGCAATCAGCCCCAGCATTTT. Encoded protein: CASRRGFSDNSNQPQHF.